The 5 T cell receptor beta chains listed next were all sequenced from one sample in a study of T cell repertoires in cytomegalovirus infection. The antigens for these receptors are not known. MiXCR was run by TCRdb on the reads, yielding one entry per CDR3 protein. The table has about a million distinct CDR3 sequences, less than 35% seen once; the top ten hold around 15%. Source: cultured CD8+ T cells from PBMCs, taken from culture after CMV antigen stimulation. Receptor source: a human donor in good health (CMV status not recorded). Some clones in this sample may be carry-over from other donors' samples.

This clonotype was seen a handful of times. This chain uses TRBV7-3 with TRBJ1-1; 11 bases fit TRBD1. The CDR3 has 14 amino acids. The J segment lost 5 bases and the V segment lost 5 bases, leaving 4 bases of the junction unmatched. From germline, CDR1 is SGHTA and CDR2 FQGTGA. The CDR3 is CASSTGQGETEAFF. The CDR3 nucleotides are TGTGCCAGCAGCACGGGACAGGGGGAGACTGAAGCTTTCTTT.

The J gene is TRBJ2-1, the V gene TRBV12-3 or TRBV12-4, with 9 bases aligning to TRBD2. The CDR3 covers 14 residues. Trimming cost V 7 bases and J 8 bases; bases outside gene matches: 9. This CDR3 is CASIGGPSGDEQFF. The CDR3 DNA sequence: TGTGCCAGCATCGGGGGGCCTAGCGGGGATGAGCAGTTCTTC.

The table lists this clonotype with a few counts. The chain combines TRBV12-3 or TRBV12-4 with TRBJ2-1; D is perhaps TRBD1 or TRBD2 (6 bases each). CDR3 size: 15 residues. V lost 3 bases, J lost 3 bases, and 12 bases lay in between. The CDR3 spells CASSFSGAGYNEQFF. Here the CDR3 DNA reads TGTGCCAGCAGTTTCTCGGGGGCAGGCTACAATGAGCAGTTCTTC.

The genes are TRBV9 and TRBJ2-4; D is unresolved. Trimming pared 0 bases from V and 9 bases from J, leaving 10 bases between. The CDR3 extends over 13 amino acids. Germline V gene sequence: CDR1 SGDLS, CDR2 YYNGEE. The CDR3 sequence: CASSVGVWGIQYF. CDR3 in DNA: TGTGCCAGCAGCGTAGGTGTGTGGGGCATTCAGTACTTC.

The rearrangement links TRBV11-2 to TRBJ1-1; maybe TRBD1 (5 bases). Germline CDR1 SGHAT, CDR2 FQNNGV. With 2 bases removed from V and 1 base from J, the gap between germline ends came to 17 bases. The CDR3 is 17 residues long. For the CDR3, the DNA is TGTGCCAGCAGCTTATGGGCCGGACTCAGGGAGAACACTGAAGCTTTCTTT. Its protein is CASSLWAGLRENTEAFF.